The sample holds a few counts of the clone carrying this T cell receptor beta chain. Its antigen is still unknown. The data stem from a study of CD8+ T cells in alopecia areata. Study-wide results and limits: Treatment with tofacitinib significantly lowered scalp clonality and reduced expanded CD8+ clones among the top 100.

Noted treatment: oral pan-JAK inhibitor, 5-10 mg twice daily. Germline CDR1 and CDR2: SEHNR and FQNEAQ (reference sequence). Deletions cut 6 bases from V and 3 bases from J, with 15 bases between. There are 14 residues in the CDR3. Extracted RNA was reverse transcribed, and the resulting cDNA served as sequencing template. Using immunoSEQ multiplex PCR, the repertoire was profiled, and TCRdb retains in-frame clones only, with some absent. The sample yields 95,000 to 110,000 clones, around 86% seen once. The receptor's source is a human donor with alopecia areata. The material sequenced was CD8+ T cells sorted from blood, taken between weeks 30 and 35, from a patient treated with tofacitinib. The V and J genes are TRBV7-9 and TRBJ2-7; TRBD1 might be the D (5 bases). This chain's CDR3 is CASSAVSQGYEQYF. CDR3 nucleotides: TGTGCCAGCAGTGCGGTCTCCCAGGGCTACGAGCAGTACTTC.